This T cell receptor beta chain was obtained from a study of molecular identifiers for immune sequencing clone quantification. Via MiXCR, TCRdb re-called the PCR reads, giving one row per CDR3 protein. The sample lists 85,000 to 90,000 distinct CDR3 sequences, roughly 19% occurring once. V was trimmed by 5 bases and J by 3 bases, leaving 11 bases between them. Per the germline V gene, CDR1 is SGHRS and CDR2 is YFSETQ. The CDR3 has 13 amino acids. Ten or more counts support this clonotype. This sequence originates from a human donor in good health. Some libraries in this study had Jurkat cell RNA spiked in. Sequencing was performed on naive CD8+ T cells from blood, with Jurkat cell RNA spiked in. Subset here: FACS-sorted CD8+CD4-CCR7+CD45RA+ naive T cells. The rearrangement uses TRBV5-1 and TRBJ1-1; TRBD1 might be the D (6 bases). The CDR3 reads CASRGGGDTEAFF. Written as DNA, the CDR3 is TGCGCCAGCAGAGGGGGGGGCGACACTGAAGCTTTCTTT.